The entry below gives a single T cell receptor beta chain sequence along with its context. The data originate from a study of CD8 T cells in Susac syndrome. High-throughput TCR beta sequencing covered peripheral CD8+ and CD4+ T cells. CDR3 length: 11 amino acids. Germline assignment: CDR1 DFQATT and CDR2 SNEGSKA (reference sequence). V was trimmed by 3 bases and J by 6 bases, leaving 8 bases between them. After extraction with the RNeasy kit, 0.5 to 1 ug of the RNA was reverse transcribed using random hexamers. immunoSEQ multiplex PCR amplified TCR beta CDR3 across 54 Vbeta, 13 Jbeta. TCRdb reprocessed the immunoSEQ multiplex PCR reads with MiXCR, giving one entry per CDR3 protein. Here the sample spans around 95,000 distinct CDR3 sequences, about 96% being singletons.

The receptor was isolated from a human donor with Susac syndrome. Source material: CD8+ T cells from PBMCs. This chain joins TRBV20-1 and TRBJ1-1; a possible D gene is TRBD1 (5 bases). CDR3 region: CSASRVPEAFF. The CDR3 coding sequence is TGCAGTGCTAGCAGGGTCCCTGAAGCTTTCTTT.